Below are 9 T cell receptor beta chains sequenced from a single sample in a study of human T cells and chemical hapten exposure. The time point: patch test 2, 6 weeks after DPC sensitization. As for treatment: therapeutic diphenylcyclopropenone sensitization with weekly scalp DPC. MiXCR, run by TCRdb on the RACE reads, gives a single entry per CDR3 protein. In the table there are about 84,000 distinct CDR3 sequences, more than 8.5% of which are singletons. Source: whole blood, taken in connection with sensitization to the hapten diphenylcyclopropenone (DPC). The receptors stem from a woman under 40 with alopecia areata. Some clones in this sample may be carry-over from other donors' samples.

This clonotype was observed many times. The rearrangement joins TRBV21-1 to TRBJ1-5; the DNA was not used to check the table's D call, TRBD1. TRBV21-1 is described as a pseudogene. This CDR3 has 15 residues. The CDR3 DNA reads TGTGCCAGCACCCCGGAGACAGGGGTCAATCAGCCCCAGCATTTT. Protein: CASTPETGVNQPQHF.

Ten or more counts support this clonotype. The chain is built from TRBV30 and TRBJ1-4; TRBD1 matches 8 bases. This CDR3 is 15 amino acids long. Germline V CDR1 and CDR2: GTSNPN, SVGIG (reference sequence). Trimming removed 1 base from V and 7 bases from J; junction bases left unmatched: 8. The CDR3 DNA reads as TGTGCCTGGAGTGGGATGGGAGACAGGGGTGAAAAACTGTTTTTT. Translating it yields CAWSGMGDRGEKLFF. The full variable domain, in which reference TRBV30 and TRBJ1-4 provide the parts outside the CDR3, is SQTIHQWPATLVQPVGSPLSLECTVEGTSNPNLYWYRQAAGRGLQLLFYSVGIGQISSEVPQNLSASRPQDRQFILSSKKLLLSDSGFYLCAWSGMGDRGEKLFFGSGTQLSVL.

This clonotype came up a few times. The chain carries TRBV5-1 and TRBJ1-1; D is possibly TRBD1 (5 bases). Trimming stripped 7 bases from V and 0 bases from J, with 19 bases between. Germline CDR1 is SGHRS and CDR2 is YFSETQ. The CDR3 loop spans 16 amino acids. CDR3: CASSLTWAGLNTEAFF. For the CDR3, the DNA is TGCGCCAGCTCACTAACTTGGGCAGGGTTGAACACTGAAGCTTTCTTT.

This clonotype was detected ten times or more. The chain recombines TRBV12-3 or TRBV12-4 with TRBJ1-2, with D possibly matching TRBD1 (5 bases). This CDR3 has 15 amino acids. Trimming removed 5 bases at V and 2 bases at J, with 15 bases between. The chain's CDR3 is CASSDSQVLNYGYTF. Here the CDR3 DNA reads TGTGCCAGCAGTGACTCACAGGTCTTAAACTATGGCTACACCTTC.

This clonotype was seen at least ten times. The chain has TRBV29-1 and TRBJ1-1, with 7 bases that match TRBD1. J lost 5 bases, V lost 7 bases, and 13 bases had no gene match. The CDR3 totals 14 residues. The germline CDR1 and CDR2 sequences are SQVTM and ANQGSEA. In nucleotides, the CDR3 is TGCAGCGCCTCTAAGACAGGGAGTACGACTGAAGCTTTCTTT. It yields the protein CSASKTGSTTEAFF.

This clonotype has ten or more counts. The chain is built from TRBV7-8 and TRBJ1-3; D possibly corresponds to TRBD1 (6 bases). The CDR3 sequence is 14 residues long. The germline CDR1 and CDR2 sequences are SGHVS and FQNEAQ. V lost 5 bases and J 3 bases, leaving 11 bases between the germline ends. The CDR3 reads CASSPGTFGNTIYF. DNA of the CDR3: TGTGCCAGCAGCCCCGGGACATTTGGAAACACCATATATTTT.

Many counts were recorded for this clonotype. This chain uses TRBV18 with TRBJ2-7; D may match TRBD1 or TRBD2 (5 bases each). CDR3 length: 15 amino acids. The germline CDR1 and CDR2 sequences are KGHSH and LQKENI. The V gene lost 3 bases and the J gene lost 3 bases, with 15 bases spanning the gap. This chain's CDR3 is CASSPGLGVGYEQYF. The CDR3 DNA reads TGTGCCAGCTCACCCGGGTTGGGGGTTGGCTACGAGCAGTACTTC.

This clonotype was recorded a few times. The chain has TRBV4-1 and TRBJ2-3; 10 bases agree with TRBD2. Trimming took 4 bases from V and 5 from J; bases not matched to a gene: 12. Per the germline V gene, CDR1 is MGHRA and CDR2 is YSYEKL. CDR3 length equals 17 residues. Here the CDR3 reads CASSPFQTSGVVDTQYF. CDR3 coding DNA: TGCGCCAGCAGCCCGTTCCAAACTAGCGGGGTGGTAGATACGCAGTATTTT.

Note on this clonotype: A read error may be the cause here, since a much bigger clone is one base away. The chain combines TRBV14 with TRBJ2-5; D is uncertain. CDR1 and CDR2 (germline): SGHDN, FVKESK. V was shortened by 5 bases and J by 2 bases, with 3 bases between the two germline ends. The CDR3 runs 11 residues. CDR3 DNA sequence: TGTGCCAGCAGCGAACAAGAGACCCAGTACTTC. Translating it yields CASSEQETQYF.